This T cell receptor (beta chain) comes out of a study of blood T cell repertoires in COVID-19. Authors' analysis steps: By means of reference gene primer amplification, nucleated cell counts were estimated. Using immunoSEQ multiplex PCR, the repertoire was profiled, and TCRdb retains in-frame clones only, with some absent. V, J and clone size are taken as reported in that table, and D and trimming were inferred from the DNA itself. This table has a few hundred thousand clones, roughly 84% appearing once. This clone was seen more than once but under ten times. The TCR comes from a woman of 80 years or more with active or convalescent COVID-19. Sequenced sample: peripheral blood.

The CDR3 is CASSIEGRGMNTEAFF. For the CDR3, the DNA is TGTGCCAGTAGTATTGAGGGGAGGGGAATGAACACTGAAGCTTTCTTT. The gene calls are TRBV19 and TRBJ1-1; weak D call: TRBD1 (5 bases). Trimming took 3 bases from V and 0 from J, leaving 14 bases between them. Germline V gene lookup returns CDR1 LNHDA and CDR2 SQIVND (reference sequence). CDR3 length equals 16 residues.